These 9 T cell receptor beta chains originate from one sample sequenced in a study of identical twins. TCRdb itself ran the 5' RACE reads through MiXCR, one entry per CDR3 protein. Of fewer than 550,000 distinct CDR3 sequences in the sample, around an eighth are singletons; the top ten hold approximately 1%. These data were also filed under a second study, of yellow fever vaccine responses in identical twins.

Source material: CD4+ T cells sorted from blood. The source of these receptors is a woman aged 18-29 years in good health.

V is TRBV3-1 and J is TRBJ2-1; TRBD2 matches at 13 bases. Germline V lookup: CDR1 LGHDT, CDR2 YNNKEL (reference sequence). This CDR3 comprises 17 residues. J was trimmed by 12 bases and V by 0 bases; bases with no gene match: 11. CDR3: CASSQEGLAGVTPRQFF. As DNA, the CDR3 is TGTGCCAGCAGCCAAGAAGGACTAGCGGGGGTTACCCCTCGGCAGTTCTTC.

The V gene is TRBV11-2, the J gene TRBJ1-1; D is ambiguous. Trimming took 4 bases from V and 1 from J, leaving 7 bases between them. Germline CDR1 SGHAT, CDR2 FQNNGV. The CDR3 is 13 residues long. The CDR3 DNA is TGTGCCAGCAGCTCCCCCGGGAACACTGAAGCTTTCTTT. Translation: CASSSPGNTEAFF.

This clonotype has at least ten counts. V gene TRBV7-9 combines with J gene TRBJ2-1; 14 bases are a match to TRBD2. CDR3 size: 18 residues. Trimming took 5 bases from V and 4 from J; bases not matched to a gene: 10. Germline-derived CDR1 and CDR2 are SEHNR and FQNEAQ (reference sequence). The CDR3 DNA sequence: TGTGCCAGCAGCCCACCGGGACTAGCGGGAGTATTTTACAATGAGCAGTTCTTC. This translates into CASSPPGLAGVFYNEQFF.

V usage is TRBV28 and J usage is TRBJ2-4, with TRBD2 identical over 13 bases. The V gene end was trimmed by 4 bases and the J gene end by 8 bases; junction bases not matched to a gene: 14. The length of the CDR3 is 18 residues. CDR1 MDHEN and CDR2 SYDVKM come from the germline V gene. CDR3 DNA sequence: TGTGCCAGCAGTTCGGGACCGGGACTAGCGGGATCTTTTTACATTCAGTACTTC. Encoded protein: CASSSGPGLAGSFYIQYF.

J is TRBJ2-1 and V is TRBV24-1; 12 bases match TRBD2. The CDR3 sequence is 16 residues long. V shed 3 bases and J 2 bases; nucleotides not matched to a gene: 1. The germline gives CDR1 KGHDR, CDR2 SFDVKD. The CDR3, as DNA: TGTGCCACCAGTGATAGACTAGCGGGAGCCTACAATGAGCAGTTCTTC. Translated: CATSDRLAGAYNEQFF.

The CDR3 spells CAIATGGRGMPYEQYF. CDR3 in DNA: TGTGCCATCGCTACCGGGGGCAGGGGCATGCCCTACGAGCAGTACTTC. The gene calls are TRBV10-3 and TRBJ2-7; either TRBD1 or TRBD2 may fit D (6 bases each). Germline CDR1 reads ENHRY; CDR2 reads SYGVKD. Trimming took 8 bases from V and 2 from J, leaving 22 bases between them. The CDR3 totals 16 residues.

The genes are TRBV6-2 or TRBV6-3 and TRBJ2-5, with 8 bases lining up with TRBD1. The ends lost 5 bases at V and 1 base at J; junction bases unmatched: 24. This CDR3 has 21 residues. From germline, CDR1 is MNHEY and CDR2 SVGEGT. The CDR3 DNA follows: TGTGCCAGCAGTCTCAACAGGGGGAACCGACTTTTTGGAGGGGGCCAAGAGACCCAGTACTTC. Amino acids: CASSLNRGNRLFGGGQETQYF.

This clonotype was counted ten times or more. The chain couples TRBV12-5 to TRBJ2-3; D uncertain. Germline loops: CDR1 LGHNT, CDR2 FRNRAP. The ends were cut back, 4 bases at V and 7 bases at J, with 15 bases in the middle. The CDR3 contains 14 residues. The CDR3, as DNA: TGTGCTAGTGGTTCGAATCTAGTTTCACATACGCAGTATTTT. Translating it yields CASGSNLVSHTQYF.

As DNA, the CDR3 is TGTGCCAGCAGCTTGACCCCCCTCCCCAGGAAAGAGACCCAGTACTTC. This codes for CASSLTPLPRKETQYF. The chain links TRBV5-5 to TRBJ2-5, with D uncertain. The CDR3 is 16 residues long. Per germline, CDR1 SGHKS and CDR2 YYEKEE (reference sequence). Between the trimmed V and J ends, which lost 1 base and 3 bases, there was a span of 16 bases.